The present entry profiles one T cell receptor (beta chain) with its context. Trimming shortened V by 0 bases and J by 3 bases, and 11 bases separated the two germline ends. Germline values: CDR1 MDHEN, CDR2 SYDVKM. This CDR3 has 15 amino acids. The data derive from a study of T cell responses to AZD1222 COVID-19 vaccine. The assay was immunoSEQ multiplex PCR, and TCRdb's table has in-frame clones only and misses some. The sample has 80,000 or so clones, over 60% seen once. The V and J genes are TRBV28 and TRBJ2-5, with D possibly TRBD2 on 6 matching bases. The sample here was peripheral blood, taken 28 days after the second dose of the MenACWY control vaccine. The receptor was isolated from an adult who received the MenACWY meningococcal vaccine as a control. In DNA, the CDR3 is TGTGCCAGCAGTTTATGGTTTAGGAGGGAAGAGACCCAGTACTTC. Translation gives CASSLWFRREETQYF.